A single sample is the source of the 30 T cell receptor beta chains below, sequenced in a study of blood T cells in healthy people across ages. Together with a sample-barcoded 5' primer, a J-beta primer mix was included in a second PCR lasting about 7 to 11 cycles. TCRdb independently ran MiXCR on the 5' RACE reads; one entry per CDR3 protein. The sample includes 600,000 or so distinct CDR3 sequences, 45% to 55% of them seen just once. Sequenced sample: blood. The receptors here all came from a man older than 75 in good health.

The sample holds a few counts of this clonotype. The CDR3 bases are TGCAGTGCTAGACGGGGGTTGGACTACGAGCAGTACTTC. Translation: CSARRGLDYEQYF. This sequence joins TRBV20-1 and TRBJ2-7, with a weak D call TRBD2 (6 bases). Germline assignment: CDR1 DFQATT and CDR2 SNEGSKA (reference sequence). The CDR3 runs to 13 residues. The ends were cut back, 2 bases at V and 3 bases at J, with 11 bases in the middle.

This clonotype was found a few times. J is TRBJ2-3 and V is TRBV28; 9 bases line up with TRBD1. Germline assignment: CDR1 MDHEN and CDR2 SYDVKM. V shed 5 bases and J 6 bases; nucleotides not matched to a gene: 15. CDR3 length: 17 residues. CDR3 nucleotide sequence: TGTGCCAGCAGTCGAACGAAACACAGGGGGCTGGGGGATACGCAGTATTTT. This encodes CASSRTKHRGLGDTQYF.

This chain connects TRBV6-2 or TRBV6-3 to TRBJ2-6, with TRBD1 matching 7 bases. Germline trimming cut 5 bases from V and 4 bases from J; bases unmatched to any gene: 8. Germline CDR1 MNHEY, CDR2 SVGEGT. CDR3 length: 16 residues. The CDR3 DNA reads as TGTGCCAGCAGTCAGACAGGGCTAGGAGGGGCCAACGTCCTGACTTTC. Protein product: CASSQTGLGGANVLTF.

This chain links TRBV4-3 with TRBJ2-7; TRBD2 matches 10 bases. V trimming: 0 bases; J trimming: 12 bases; junction bases outside the gene matches: 17. Germline values: CDR1 LGHNA, CDR2 YSLEER. The length of the CDR3 is 17 residues. The CDR3 is CASSQDLELAGPRISYF. The CDR3 DNA reads as TGCGCCAGCAGCCAAGATTTGGAACTAGCGGGACCCCGTATCTCGTACTTC.

The chain links TRBV7-3 to TRBJ2-5; tentative D call: TRBD1 (5 bases). The J call may be mistaken, given a closer DNA end match to TRBJ2-7. CDR1 and CDR2 from the germline V gene are SGHTA and FQGTGA. The CDR3 length is 13 residues. The DNA for the CDR3 is TGTGCCAGCAGCTTAACGGACACCTTCGAGCAGTACTTC. This translates into CASSLTDTFEQYF.

Comment on this clonotype: The junction and the germline gene differ at one end; a read error may be behind it. The chain joins TRBV5-6 to TRBJ2-1; D gene unclear. CDR1 is SGHDT and CDR2 is YYEEEE in the germline V gene. The CDR3 has 11 amino acids. In nucleotides, the CDR3 is TGTGCCGGCAGCGTCAACAATGAGCAGTTCTTC. Amino acids: CAGSVNNEQFF.

The chain has TRBV19 and TRBJ2-1; D gene ambiguous. CDR3 length equals 15 residues. Per the germline V gene, CDR1 is LNHDA and CDR2 is SQIVND (reference sequence). V lost 3 bases and J 0 bases, leaving 9 bases between the germline ends. The CDR3 protein is CASSIRWDSYNEQFF. In DNA form, the CDR3 reads TGTGCCAGTAGTATTAGGTGGGACTCCTACAATGAGCAGTTCTTC.

A remark on this clonotype: A much larger clone differs from this one at a single base, so this may be a read error. Since the CDR3 does not end with the conserved phenylalanine or tryptophan, this likely comes from a read error. The V gene is TRBV29-1, the J gene TRBJ1-2, with D maybe TRBD1 (5 bases). In germline, CDR1 is SQVTM, CDR2 ANQGSEA. This CDR3 is built from 13 residues. The CDR3 is CGALGRLNYGYTS. CDR3 bases: TGCGGAGCGTTGGGGCGGCTCAACTATGGCTACACCTCC.

The chain carries TRBV7-2 and TRBJ2-3; D not resolved. CDR3 length: 14 residues. Germline assignment: CDR1 SGHTA and CDR2 FQGNSA. V lost 7 bases, J lost 3 bases, and 14 bases lay in between. The CDR3 DNA sequence: TGTGCCAGCACCAACGACGTGGGTACAGATACGCAGTATTTT. It specifies CASTNDVGTDTQYF.

The chain uses TRBV4-1 and TRBJ1-5, with D unclear. CDR1 and CDR2 from the germline V gene are MGHRA and YSYEKL. The length of the CDR3 is 14 residues. V was trimmed by 4 bases and J by 0 bases, leaving 7 bases between them. CDR3 DNA: TGCGCCAGCAGCCCCATAGCTAGCAATCAGCCCCAGCATTTT. Its translation: CASSPIASNQPQHF.

This clonotype was seen a handful of times. The chain links TRBV7-2 to TRBJ2-3; TRBD1 is a possible D gene (5 bases). From germline, CDR1 is SGHTA and CDR2 FQGNSA. V lost 5 bases and J lost 4, with 13 bases in between. The CDR3 consists of 14 residues. CDR3 sequence: CASSPRRGSDTQYF. In DNA, the CDR3 is TGTGCCAGCAGCCCAAGAAGGGGCTCAGATACGCAGTATTTT.

This chain joins TRBV6-2 or TRBV6-3 and TRBJ2-7; D gene unclear. The CDR3 loop spans 13 amino acids. Germline CDR1 MNHEY, CDR2 SVGEGT. V was trimmed by 7 bases and J by 3 bases, leaving 13 bases between them. The CDR3 spells CASIQDPIYEQYF. The CDR3, as DNA: TGTGCCAGCATTCAGGACCCCATCTACGAGCAGTACTTC.

The chain carries TRBV6-2 or TRBV6-3 and TRBJ2-6; the D is unclear. The CDR3 is made up of 15 amino acids. Trimming took 3 bases from V and 2 from J, leaving 8 bases between them. The germline CDR1 and CDR2 sequences are MNHEY and SVGEGT. CDR3 sequence reads: CASSYSGAGANVLTF. The CDR3 region has the DNA TGTGCCAGCAGTTATTCTGGGGCTGGGGCCAACGTCCTGACTTTC.

This clonotype appeared a few times. This sequence joins TRBV6-5 and TRBJ2-7; possibly TRBD2 for D (5 bases). CDR1 and CDR2 (germline): MNHEY, SVGAGI. The CDR3 covers 13 residues. V lost 2 bases, J lost 7 bases, and 12 bases lay in between. This CDR3 reads CASSYGLAGEQYF. CDR3 bases: TGTGCCAGCAGTTACGGACTGGCCGGGGAGCAGTACTTC.

This clonotype was seen only a few times. This rearrangement joins TRBV20-1 to TRBJ2-7; D is possibly TRBD2 (6 bases). The V gene lost 6 bases and the J gene lost 3 bases, with 15 bases spanning the gap. In germline, CDR1 is DFQATT, CDR2 SNEGSKA (reference sequence). This CDR3 is built from 13 residues. The CDR3 region is CSAPGEPFYEQYF. CDR3 bases: TGCAGTGCACCGGGGGAACCGTTCTACGAGCAGTACTTC.

The chain recombines TRBV4-3 with TRBJ1-2, with D possibly TRBD1 on 6 matching bases. Germline CDR1 reads LGHNA; CDR2 reads YSLEER. The V gene lost 2 bases and the J gene lost 6 bases, with 16 bases spanning the gap. This CDR3 is built from 15 residues. The CDR3 DNA follows: TGCGCCAGCAGCCAAATAGGACAGTCCTATGATGGCTACACCTTC. This translates into CASSQIGQSYDGYTF.

This sequence joins TRBV27 and TRBJ1-2; D perhaps matches TRBD1 (5 bases). V gave up 6 bases and J gave up 4 bases, with 12 bases separating them. CDR3 length: 13 amino acids. Germline V gives CDR1 MNHEY, CDR2 SMNVEV (reference sequence). CDR3 nucleotide sequence: TGTGCCAGCAGACCTTTTGGGGCCTATGGCTACACCTTC. It specifies CASRPFGAYGYTF.

This clonotype showed up just a few times. This chain links TRBV29-1 with TRBJ2-3, with D tentatively TRBD1 or TRBD2 (5 bases each). The germline V gene has CDR1 SQVTM and CDR2 ANQGSEA. This CDR3 region has 14 residues. The V and J ends lost 3 bases and 6 bases respectively, with 16 bases between them. The CDR3 region has the DNA TGCAGCGTTGATGGGACCCCTTCGGTCGATACGCAGTATTTT. Protein product: CSVDGTPSVDTQYF.

The J gene is TRBJ2-7, the V gene TRBV3-1; the D is unclear. Germline lookup yields CDR1 LGHDT and CDR2 YNNKEL (reference sequence). CDR3 size: 14 residues. Trimming took off 1 base at V and 6 bases at J, with 13 bases between the two ends. The CDR3 loop reads CASSQGPLQFEQYF. CDR3 sequence (DNA): TGTGCCAGCAGCCAAGGCCCCCTTCAATTCGAGCAGTACTTC.

This clonotype has at least ten counts. The chain couples TRBV27 to TRBJ2-5; TRBD2 matches 8 bases. The length of the CDR3 is 15 residues. Germline trimming cut 4 bases from V and 7 bases from J; bases unmatched to any gene: 11. CDR1 is MNHEY, CDR2 SMNVEV, per germline (reference sequence). The CDR3 spells CASSSWASGLTTQYF. The CDR3 DNA is TGTGCCAGCAGTTCCTGGGCTAGCGGGCTGACGACCCAGTACTTC.

This chain uses TRBV9 with TRBJ2-3; the D gene could be TRBD1 or TRBD2 (6 bases each). The CDR3 covers 15 residues. The V gene lost 3 bases and the J gene lost 2 bases, with 13 bases spanning the gap. Germline V gene sequence: CDR1 SGDLS, CDR2 YYNGEE. The CDR3: CASSAEGGATDTQYF. The CDR3, as DNA: TGTGCCAGCAGCGCCGAGGGGGGAGCCACAGATACGCAGTATTTT.

This clonotype was picked up a small number of times. This chain uses TRBV7-2 with TRBJ1-3, with D perhaps matching TRBD1 (5 bases). The CDR3 extends over 15 amino acids. V was trimmed by 5 bases and J by 4 bases, leaving 15 bases between them. Germline V gives CDR1 SGHTA, CDR2 FQGNSA. The CDR3 DNA reads as TGTGCCAGCAGCCAGGCGGCAGGGTCCGGAAACACCATATATTTT. It specifies CASSQAAGSGNTIYF.

The rearrangement links TRBV5-1 to TRBJ2-3, with 13 bases lining up with TRBD2. The CDR3 sequence is 18 residues long. V lost 4 bases and J lost 5; bases outside the gene matches: 13. In germline, CDR1 is SGHRS, CDR2 YFSETQ. This chain's CDR3 is CASSKQTSGGTGGDTQYF. DNA for the CDR3: TGCGCCAGCAGCAAACAGACTAGCGGGGGGACCGGAGGAGATACGCAGTATTTT.

This clonotype has a handful of counts. V is TRBV7-2 and J is TRBJ2-7; D may be TRBD2 (5 bases). The CDR3 has 15 amino acids. V was trimmed by 5 bases and J by 2 bases, leaving 16 bases between them. CDR1 is SGHTA and CDR2 is FQGNSA in the germline V gene. CDR3 bases: TGTGCCAGCAGCGCCCGACCGGGAACTGCCTACGAGCAGTACTTC. Translation gives CASSARPGTAYEQYF. The whole variable domain, filled in from reference TRBV7-2 and TRBJ2-7, reads GAGVSQSPSNKVTEKGKDVELRCDPISGHTALYWYRQSLGQGLEFLIYFQGNSAPDKSGLPSDRFSAERTGGSVSTLTIQRTQQEDSAVYLCASSARPGTAYEQYFGPGTRLTVT.

The CDR3 region is CASSRTGQGYQETQYF. CDR3 bases: TGCGCCAGCAGCCGCACGGGACAGGGGTACCAAGAGACCCAGTACTTC. The genes are TRBV4-1 and TRBJ2-5; 10 positions agree with TRBD1. The V gene's germline CDR1 is MGHRA and CDR2 YSYEKL. The V and J ends lost 4 bases and 0 bases, in that order; junction bases with no gene match: 5. The CDR3 spans 16 residues.

The chain couples TRBV4-3 to TRBJ1-1; D unresolved. CDR3 length: 12 residues. Trimming took 5 bases from V and 8 from J, leaving 12 bases between them. The V gene's germline CDR1 is LGHNA and CDR2 YSLEER. For the CDR3, the DNA is TGCGCCAGCAGCTCACCGGACGGAGAAGCTTTCTTT. Encoded protein: CASSSPDGEAFF.

This rearrangement joins TRBV9 to TRBJ2-3; perhaps TRBD2 as D (6 bases). V was pared by 0 bases and J by 2 bases, with 16 bases between. Germline-derived CDR1 and CDR2 are SGDLS and YYNGEE. The CDR3 covers 17 residues. In nucleotides, the CDR3 is TGTGCCAGCAGCGTAGAGGGTAGCGGAGCCTCCACAGATACGCAGTATTTT. It specifies CASSVEGSGASTDTQYF. Full variable domain (remainder filled in from reference TRBV9 and TRBJ2-3): DSGVTQTPKHLITATGQRVTLRCSPRSGDLSVYWYQQSLDQGLQFLIQYYNGEERAKGNILERFSAQQFPDLHSELNLSSLELGDSALYFCASSVEGSGASTDTQYFGPGTRLTVL.

For the CDR3, the DNA is TGTGCCAGCAGTTTATTGGGGGGTAGCCCTGTCCAGCCCCAGCATTTT. Its protein is CASSLLGGSPVQPQHF. The V gene is TRBV28, the J gene TRBJ1-5; D is perhaps TRBD1 (5 bases). This CDR3 has 16 residues. The V gene lost 1 base and the J gene lost 7 bases, with 17 bases spanning the gap. The V gene's germline CDR1 is MDHEN and CDR2 SYDVKM.

The chain carries TRBV2 and TRBJ2-3; TRBD1 is a possible D gene (6 bases). Germline V CDR1 and CDR2: SNHLY, FYNNEI. V shed 5 bases and J shed 2 bases, with 8 bases lying between them. The CDR3 consists of 13 residues. CDR3 residues: CASSWGHTDTQYF. Here the CDR3 DNA reads TGTGCCAGCAGTTGGGGGCACACAGATACGCAGTATTTT.

On this clonotype: At one boundary the junction diverges from the germline segment, which might be a read error. The gene calls are TRBV6-5 and TRBJ2-3; no reliable D call. Germline V CDR1 and CDR2: MNHEY, SVGAGI. The CDR3 runs 15 residues. The CDR3 spells CVSSYSSTSTDTQYF. In DNA, the CDR3 is TGTGTCAGCAGTTACTCAAGTACCAGCACAGATACGCAGTATTTT.